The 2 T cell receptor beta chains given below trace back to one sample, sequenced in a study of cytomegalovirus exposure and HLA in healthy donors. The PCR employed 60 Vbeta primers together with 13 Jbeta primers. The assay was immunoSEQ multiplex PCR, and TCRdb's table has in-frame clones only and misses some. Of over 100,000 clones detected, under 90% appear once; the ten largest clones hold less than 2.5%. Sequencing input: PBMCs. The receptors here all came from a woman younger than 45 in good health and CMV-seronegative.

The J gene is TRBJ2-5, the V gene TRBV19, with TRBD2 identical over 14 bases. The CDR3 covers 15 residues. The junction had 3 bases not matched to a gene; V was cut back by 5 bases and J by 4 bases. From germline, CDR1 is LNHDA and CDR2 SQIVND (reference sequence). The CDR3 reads CASSSGTSGRETQYF. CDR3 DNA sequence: TGTGCCAGTAGTTCAGGGACTAGCGGGAGAGAGACCCAGTACTTC.

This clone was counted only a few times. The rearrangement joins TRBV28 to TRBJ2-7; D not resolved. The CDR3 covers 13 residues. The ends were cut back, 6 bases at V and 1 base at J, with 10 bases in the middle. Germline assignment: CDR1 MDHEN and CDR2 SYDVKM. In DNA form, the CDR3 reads TGTGCCAGCAGGACAAGTAGATCCTACGAGCAGTACTTC. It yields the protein CASRTSRSYEQYF. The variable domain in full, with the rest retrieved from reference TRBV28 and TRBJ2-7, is DVKVTQSSRYLVKRTGEKVFLECVQDMDHENMFWYRQDPGLGLRLIYFSYDVKMKEKGDIPEGYSVSREKKERFSLILESASTNQTSMYLCASRTSRSYEQYFGPGTRLTVT.